Sequencing of this TCR beta chain was carried out in a study of cytomegalovirus exposure and HLA in healthy donors. This clone was picked up a small number of times. Profiling relied on immunoSEQ multiplex PCR, and the TCRdb table lists in-frame clones only, not all of them. The data hold about 220,000 clones, with under 95% observed a single time. The source is a woman aged 18-35 years in good health and CMV-seronegative. Sequencing input: PBMCs.

The CDR3 here is CAWKGQGATWGSPLHF. The CDR3 DNA reads as TGTGCCTGGAAGGGACAGGGGGCTACTTGGGGATCACCCCTCCACTTT. The chain employs TRBV30 and TRBJ1-6; 12 bases match TRBD1. The J segment lost 10 bases and the V segment lost 4 bases, leaving 11 bases of the junction unmatched. This CDR3 region has 16 residues. Looked up from germline, CDR1 is GTSNPN and CDR2 is SVGIG (reference sequence).